The source of this T cell receptor (beta chain) is a study of shared clonotypes between healthy human individuals (dated by TCRdb to the early 2020s). Turning to the overall study: The cohort comprised a couple of women and a few men aged 18 to 49 years. Between about 0.85 and 8.9 billion PBMCs per donor were obtained by leukapheresis. To estimate repertoire size and how much clonotypes are shared between individuals, the study performed deep sequencing of blood TCR repertoires from roughly five healthy adults. For each donor, CD4 naive and CD4 memory were each given three plates, CD8 naive was given two plates, and CD8 memory was given one plate. Libraries were prepared and TCR repertoires were sequenced by different laboratories using diverse techniques, in order to increase sequencing depth and limit assay-specific biases.

The cysteine opens and the phenylalanine closes a CDR3 of 17 amino acids. Only the CDR3 portion is preserved as DNA: 51 bases, with reading frame beginning at the first base. Trimming takes 2 bases from V and 4 bases from J, and the germline ends sit 18 bases apart. Per the germline V gene, SGHAT is the CDR1 and FQNNGV is the CDR2. With regard to this clone: Its target antigen remains unknown. Base quality data are lacking; no much larger clone is found one base away.

The donors were healthy, HIV-negative adults who had no recently reported acute infections or vaccinations. Only Caucasian adults living in Nashville, Tennessee, USA were represented among the donors. CD4+ T cells were enriched by magnetic negative selection, after which naive cells were positively selected on CD45RA and the negative fraction was taken as the memory subset. Blood was collected by leukapheresis, and PBMCs were isolated by Ficoll-Histopaque density gradient centrifugation and then cryopreserved in liquid nitrogen vapor phase. Analytical flow cytometry was used to check the purity and quantity of each magnetically sorted T cell population. From each sorted fraction, genomic DNA was isolated and quantified by UV absorbance on a Nanodrop 2000c. Using the deep immunoSEQ assay, multiplex PCR amplified TCR CDR3 regions from genomic DNA. Extracted genomic DNA from each cell subset was spread evenly across all wells of several immunoSEQ 96-well plates, with each plate serving as a replicate. For sorted subsets, roughly 190 ng of genomic DNA, equivalent to 25,000 to 30,000 T cell genomes, went into each replicate PCR. Purified libraries were quantified with a Qubit 3.0 fluorometer, sized on a Bioanalyzer 2100, and re-quantified with the KAPA Library Quantification kit. Every immunoSEQ 96-well plate was sequenced on a dedicated single-read 150-cycle Illumina NextSeq 550 flow cell. The source study handled its data this way. Because the immunoSEQ output held only junctional sequences and lacked quality scores, the filtering could not match the filtering applied to full-length reads. To assign V/J genes and CDR3, sequences were annotated against IMGT germline references using PyIR, a Python wrapper for IgBLAST v1.9. Reads were removed for weak V/J assignments (E-value above 1e-6), missing CDR3, stop codons, out-of-frame junctions, or ambiguous translated residues. A V3J clonotype was defined by an identical inferred V gene, J gene, and CDR3 amino acid sequence. To compute the percentage overlap between repertoires, the number of shared unique clonotypes was divided by the size of the smaller repertoire. Three approaches were used to assess repertoire richness: RTK rarefaction, the Chao1 estimator, and Recon v2.1 estimates of unobserved clonotypes. Generation probabilities were computed with OLGA for all TCRbeta clonotypes obtained by the gDNA method from a few donors. TCRdb holds this immuneACCESS table with in-frame rearrangements only. Some clones are missing; in checked studies, unresolved V genes explain under half, and the rest has no known cause. The DNA gave D and trimming, while V, J and clone size come from that table. The sample profile shows 2,500,000 or so clones; around nine tenths of them were found once. The top ten hold around 0.15% of the sample.

The study at large found these results: Because the study included only a small number of donors, the genetic and exposure-history diversity represented was limited. Pairwise subsampling led to the expectation that sequencing depth would affect the degree of clonotype sharing among donors. Incomplete sequencing was indicated by rarefaction of sorted-subset datasets, despite the large sequencing depth. Sampling was restricted to blood, and TCR repertoires in tissues likely differ from the TCR repertoires found in blood. When a handful of donors were compared, the shared fraction of clonotypes was 5% to 6.5% for naive CD4, 3% to 4% for naive CD8, 2% to 2.5% for memory CD4, and 0.4% for memory CD8. Compared with non-shared clonotypes, clonotypes shared by all four sorted-subset donors had higher generation probabilities. Larger estimated clonotype richness was generally found for naive subsets than for memory subsets.

The specimen sequenced was naive CD4+ T cells sorted from blood. The intended sense of this specimen's cell subset or site label: CD45RA+ positively selected. In this chain, TRBV11-2 is recombined with TRBJ2-4, with the D assignment possibly TRBD1 or TRBD2, given 5 matching bases for each. This TCR derives from a young man in good health. The CDR3 protein sequence reads: CASSLRADISGKNIQYF. The nucleotide sequence is TGTGCCAGCAGCTTACGAGCGGACATTTCGGGAAAAAACATTCAGTACTTC.